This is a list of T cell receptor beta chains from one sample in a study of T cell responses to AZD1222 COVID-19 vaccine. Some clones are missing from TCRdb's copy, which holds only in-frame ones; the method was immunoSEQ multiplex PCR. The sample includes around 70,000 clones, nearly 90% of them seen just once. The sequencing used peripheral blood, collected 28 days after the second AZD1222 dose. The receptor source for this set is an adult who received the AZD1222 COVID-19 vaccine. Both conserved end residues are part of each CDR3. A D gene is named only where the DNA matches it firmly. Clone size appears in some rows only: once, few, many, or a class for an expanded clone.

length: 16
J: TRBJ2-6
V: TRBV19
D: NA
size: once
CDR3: CASSTFYDPGANVLTF
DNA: TGTGCCAGTAGTACCTTCTACGACCCTGGGGCCAACGTCCTGACTTTC

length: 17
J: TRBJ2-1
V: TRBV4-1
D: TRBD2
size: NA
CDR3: CASSQDERGSGYNEQFF
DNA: TGCGCCAGCAGCCAAGATGAGCGGGGGAGCGGCTACAATGAGCAGTTCTTC

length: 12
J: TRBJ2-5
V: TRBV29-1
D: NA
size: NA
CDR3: CSVGARGETQYF
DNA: TGCAGCGTTGGGGCCCGTGGGGAGACCCAGTACTTC

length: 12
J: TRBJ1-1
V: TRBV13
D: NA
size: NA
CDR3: CASSSETPEAFF
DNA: TGTGCCAGCAGTTCCGAAACTCCCGAAGCTTTCTTT

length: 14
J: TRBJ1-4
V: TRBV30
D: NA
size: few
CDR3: CAAVGGGTNEKLFF
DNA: TGTGCCGCAGTCGGGGGAGGAACTAATGAAAAACTGTTTTTT

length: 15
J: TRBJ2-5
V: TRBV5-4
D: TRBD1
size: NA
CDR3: CASSGPGQGGETQYF
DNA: TGTGCCAGCAGCGGACCGGGACAGGGGGGCGAGACCCAGTACTTC

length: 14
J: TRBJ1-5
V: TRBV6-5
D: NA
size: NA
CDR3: CASSYSQDNQPQHF
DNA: TGTGCCAGCAGTTACTCTCAGGATAATCAGCCCCAGCATTTT

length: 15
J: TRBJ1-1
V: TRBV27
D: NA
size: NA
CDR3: CASRTPGHKHTEAFF
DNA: TGTGCCAGCAGAACCCCCGGACACAAACACACTGAAGCTTTCTTT

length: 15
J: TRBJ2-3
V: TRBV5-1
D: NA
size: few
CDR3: CASSLGRLGTDTQYF
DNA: TGCGCCAGCAGCTTGGGGCGACTTGGCACAGATACGCAGTATTTT

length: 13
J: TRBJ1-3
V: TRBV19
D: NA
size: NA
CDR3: CASKRFSGNTIYF
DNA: TGTGCCAGTAAGCGGTTCTCTGGAAACACCATATATTTT

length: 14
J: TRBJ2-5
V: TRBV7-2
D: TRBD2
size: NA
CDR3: CASSPSGRGETQYF
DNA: TGTGCCAGCAGCCCTAGCGGGAGGGGGGAGACCCAGTACTTC

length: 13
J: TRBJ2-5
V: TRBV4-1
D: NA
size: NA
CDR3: CASSQWQAETQYF
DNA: TGCGCCAGCAGCCAATGGCAGGCCGAGACCCAGTACTTC

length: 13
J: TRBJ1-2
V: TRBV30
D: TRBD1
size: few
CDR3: CAWQGQLTYGYTF
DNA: TGTGCCTGGCAGGGACAGCTAACCTATGGCTACACCTTC

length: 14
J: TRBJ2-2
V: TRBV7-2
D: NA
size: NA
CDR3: CASSLVGNTGELFF
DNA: TGTGCCAGCAGCTTAGTGGGGAACACCGGGGAGCTGTTTTTT

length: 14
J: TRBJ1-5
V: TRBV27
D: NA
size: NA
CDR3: CASSSRHSNQPQHF
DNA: TGTGCCAGCAGTTCCCGACATTCCAATCAGCCCCAGCATTTT

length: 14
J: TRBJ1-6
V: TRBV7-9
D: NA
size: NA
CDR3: CASSPGAEGSPLHF
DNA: TGTGCCAGCAGCCCCGGCGCCGAGGGTTCACCCCTCCACTTT

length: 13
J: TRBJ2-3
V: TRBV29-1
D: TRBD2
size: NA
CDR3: CTGGLAGVDTQYF
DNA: TGCACGGGGGGACTAGCGGGAGTTGATACGCAGTATTTT

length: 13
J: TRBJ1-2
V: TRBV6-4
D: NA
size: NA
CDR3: CASSHGTGGGYTF
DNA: TGTGCCAGCTCCCACGGGACCGGCGGAGGCTACACCTTC

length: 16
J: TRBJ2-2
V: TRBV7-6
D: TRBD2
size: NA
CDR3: CASSSMGLAGVGELFF
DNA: TGTGCCAGCAGCTCAATGGGACTAGCGGGTGTCGGGGAGCTGTTTTTT

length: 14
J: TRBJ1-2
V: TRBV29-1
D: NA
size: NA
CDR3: CSVEVQESVRGYTF
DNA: TGCAGCGTTGAGGTACAGGAGTCGGTGAGGGGCTACACCTTC

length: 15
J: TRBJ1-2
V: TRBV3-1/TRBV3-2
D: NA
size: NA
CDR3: CASSRGPEANYGYTF
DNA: TGTGCCAGCAGCCGCGGTCCCGAAGCTAACTATGGCTACACCTTC

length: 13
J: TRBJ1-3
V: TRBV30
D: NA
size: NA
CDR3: CAWSGSSGNTIYF
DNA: TGTGCCTGGAGTGGCAGCTCTGGAAACACCATATATTTT

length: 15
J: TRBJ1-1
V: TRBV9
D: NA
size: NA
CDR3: CASSVRGNSNTEAFF
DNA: TGTGCCAGCAGCGTACGGGGGAACTCTAACACTGAAGCTTTCTTT

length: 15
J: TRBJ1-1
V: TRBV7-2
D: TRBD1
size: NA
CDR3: CASSWRPGGNTEAFF
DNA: TGTGCCAGCAGCTGGAGGCCAGGGGGAAACACTGAAGCTTTCTTT